This T cell receptor beta chain comes out of a study of T cells in Graves' hyperthyroidism and ophthalmopathy (dated by TCRdb to the late 2010s). As for the study more broadly: Peripheral blood samples were taken at the time of initial diagnosis, prior to any treatment. To identify TCR V-J signatures that set the groups apart, the researchers used a discovery cohort of about a hundred patients, made up of 40 to 45 with Graves' ophthalmopathy and about 60 with stable Graves' hyperthyroidism. Prospective prediction of ophthalmopathy was tested in an independent validation cohort of 18 hyperthyroidism patients and 15 to 17 patients who later progressed to ophthalmopathy. The 100 or so discovery patients were divided at random into training and test sets in a 7:3 ratio. The study also compared thyroid tissue and blood T-cell repertoires from over 5 Graves' hyperthyroidism patients. Once sampling was done, hyperthyroidism patients were given methimazole at a starting dose of 30 mg daily, whereas ophthalmopathy patients were given high-dose intravenous methylprednisolone. The paper reports TCR Vbeta CDR3 sequencing of some 140 peripheral blood samples: 40 to 45 ophthalmopathy, under 80 hyperthyroidism and approximately 17 progressor patients.

The CDR3 runs 12 residues from the cysteine to the phenylalanine. The entry retains the CDR3 DNA only, 36 bases that are in frame from base 1. The germline V gene provides CDR1 SGHTA and CDR2 FQGTGA. A distance of 10 bases separates the germline ends of V and J, which lose 6 bases and 5 bases respectively. TCR beta CDR3 regions were amplified from RNA transcripts. For the first round of RT-PCR on the TCR CDR3, the HTBI primer set was used together with the Qiagen OneStep RT-PCR kit. The libraries were constructed in a second round of multiplex PCR and then size-selected and purified. The libraries were sequenced on an Illumina HiSeq2000 using paired-end 100 bp reads. In the paper's pipeline: SOAPnuke was used to process the raw data, with reads discarded if the reads contained adapters or uncalled bases, had a mean Phred below 15, or lacked an exact constant-primer or identifier match. COPE v1.2.5 was used to merge the high-quality paired reads, and each unique nucleotide sequence was defined as a clonotype. MiTCR v1.1 was used to align the clonotypes against IMGT TRBV, TRBD and TRBJ reference segments. The analysis was restricted to V-J combinations with a frequency above 0.0001, which together covered approximately 99% of the repertoires. The TCS score was defined as the ratio of F50 (clonal expansion) to E x V (chaos), calculated using BLOSUM62-based TCRdist between CDR3 peptides within each V-J. Welch's t-statistics and random forest reduced 500 to 550 V-J features to 13, which were used in a naive Bayes classifier (R e1071). The Morisita-Horn index was used to measure how similar the thyroid and blood repertoires were. The public sequencing data were trimmed at Q25 with fastp and processed into clonotypes with MiXCR by TCRdb, which kept only in-frame beta chains. Every distinct CDR3 protein forms one entry, paired with its most common genes and DNA. These V and J calls originate from TCRdb's pipeline instead of the authors' own analysis. The table for this sample lists around 800,000 distinct CDR3 sequences; over 35% of them were counted only once. The ten largest clones capture around 9.3% of the sample.

Graves' hyperthyroidism was defined as stable when no progression to ophthalmopathy occurred over 18 months of follow-up. The hyperthyroidism patients were between 18 and 65 years old and newly diagnosed, with a disease duration of less than 2 months. Exclusion was applied to patients with uncontrolled infections, other autoimmune diseases, pregnancy or lactation. Diagnoses were based on clinical symptoms, serum thyroxine and TRAb, thyroid ultrasound and orbital computed tomography. Ficoll-Paque density gradient centrifugation was used to isolate PBMCs from 10 ml of fresh peripheral blood. Total RNA was extracted with Trizol reagent, and quality was checked on an Agilent 2100 Bioanalyzer. This clonotype was detected a few times. Its antigen target is currently unknown. The sample holds no much larger clone one base away, and base qualities are not on file. General conclusions and limits of the study: In cross-validation, a model built on a 13 V-J signature told ophthalmopathy apart from stable hyperthyroidism with under 90% sensitivity and around 83% specificity, and in testing the same model reached 80%/75%. No statistical method was used to set the sample size in advance, and investigators knew the group allocation. Most expanded thyroid clonotypes (frequency above 0.001) were also found in blood, which suggests that blood repertoires may mirror thyroid immune responses. In validation, progression to ophthalmopathy was predicted by the model with around 71% sensitivity and around 75% specificity, a median of about 6.8 months before onset.

Sequencing input: blood. This chain joins TRBV7-3 to TRBJ1-1; the D gene assignment is ambiguous. The receptor comes from a man younger than 35 with Graves' hyperthyroidism. The sequenced DNA: TGTGCCAGCAGTGTCAAAGGGACTGAAGCTTTCTTT. This yields the protein CASSVKGTEAFF.